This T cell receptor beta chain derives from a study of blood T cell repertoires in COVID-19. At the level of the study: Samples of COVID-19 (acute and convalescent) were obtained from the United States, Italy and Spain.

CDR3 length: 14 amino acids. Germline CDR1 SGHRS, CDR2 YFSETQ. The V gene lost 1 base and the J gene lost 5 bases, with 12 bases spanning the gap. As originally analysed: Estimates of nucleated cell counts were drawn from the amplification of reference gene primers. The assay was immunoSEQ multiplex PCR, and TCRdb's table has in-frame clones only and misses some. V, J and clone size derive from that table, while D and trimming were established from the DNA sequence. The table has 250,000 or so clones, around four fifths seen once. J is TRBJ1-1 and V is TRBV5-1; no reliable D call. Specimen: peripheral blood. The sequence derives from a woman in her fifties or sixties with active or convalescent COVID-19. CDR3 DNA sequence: TGCGCCAGCAGCTTGATCCCCCCCCAGACTGAAGCTTTCTTT. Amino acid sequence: CASSLIPPQTEAFF.